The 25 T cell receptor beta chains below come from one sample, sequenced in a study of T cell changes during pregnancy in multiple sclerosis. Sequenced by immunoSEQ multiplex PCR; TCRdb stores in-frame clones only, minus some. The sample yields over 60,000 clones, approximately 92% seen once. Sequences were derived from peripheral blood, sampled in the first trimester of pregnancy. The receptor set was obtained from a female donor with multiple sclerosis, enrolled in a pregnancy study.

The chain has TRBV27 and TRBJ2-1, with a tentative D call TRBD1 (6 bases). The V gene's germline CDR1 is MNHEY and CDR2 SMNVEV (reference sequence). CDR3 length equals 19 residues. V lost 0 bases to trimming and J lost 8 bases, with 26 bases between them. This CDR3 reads CASSLSRTQARGSFDEQFF. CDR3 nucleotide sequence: TGTGCCAGCAGTTTATCCCGGACACAAGCGAGGGGGAGTTTTGATGAGCAGTTCTTC.

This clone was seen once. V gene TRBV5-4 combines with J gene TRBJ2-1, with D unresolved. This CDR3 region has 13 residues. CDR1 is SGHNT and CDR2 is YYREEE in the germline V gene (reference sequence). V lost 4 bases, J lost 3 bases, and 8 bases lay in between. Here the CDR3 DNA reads TGTGCCAGCAGCATGGACGGCTACAATGAGCAGTTCTTC. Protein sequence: CASSMDGYNEQFF.

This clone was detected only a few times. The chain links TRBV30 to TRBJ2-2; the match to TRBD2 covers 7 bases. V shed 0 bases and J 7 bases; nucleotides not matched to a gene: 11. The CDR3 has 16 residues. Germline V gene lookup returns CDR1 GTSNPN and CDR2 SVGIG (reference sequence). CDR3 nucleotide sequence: TGTGCCTGGAGTGTACTGGGCGGGAGCAAAGTCGGGGAGCTGTTTTTT. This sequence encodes CAWSVLGGSKVGELFF.

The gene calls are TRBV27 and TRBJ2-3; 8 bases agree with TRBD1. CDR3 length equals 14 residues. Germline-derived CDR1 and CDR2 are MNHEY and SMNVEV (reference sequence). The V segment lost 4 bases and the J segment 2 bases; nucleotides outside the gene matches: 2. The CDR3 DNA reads TGTGCCAGCAGTTCGGACAGGGTCACAGATACGCAGTATTTT. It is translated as CASSSDRVTDTQYF.

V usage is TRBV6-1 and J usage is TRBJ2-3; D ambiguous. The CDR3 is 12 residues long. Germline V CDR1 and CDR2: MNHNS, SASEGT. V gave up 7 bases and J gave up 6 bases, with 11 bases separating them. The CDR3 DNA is TGTGCCAGCATCTCACCTCGGGATACGCAGTATTTT. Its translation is CASISPRDTQYF.

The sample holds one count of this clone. The CDR3 sequence is CASSLVEGAEGANVLTF. CDR3 DNA sequence: TGTGCCAGCAGCTTAGTTGAGGGCGCGGAGGGGGCCAACGTCCTGACTTTC. This rearrangement joins TRBV13 to TRBJ2-6; the D gene is possibly TRBD2 (5 bases). The V end lost 1 base, the J end lost 4 bases, and 14 bases lay between the germline ends. Germline V gene data show CDR1 as PRHDT and CDR2 as FYEKMQ (reference sequence). This CDR3 region has 17 residues.

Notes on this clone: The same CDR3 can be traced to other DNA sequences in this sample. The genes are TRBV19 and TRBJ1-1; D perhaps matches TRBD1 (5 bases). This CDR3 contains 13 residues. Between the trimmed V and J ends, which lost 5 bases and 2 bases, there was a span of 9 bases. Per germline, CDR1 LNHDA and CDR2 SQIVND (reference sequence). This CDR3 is CASSRGGNTEAFF. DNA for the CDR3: TGTGCCAGTAGTCGGGGGGGAAACACTGAAGCTTTCTTT.

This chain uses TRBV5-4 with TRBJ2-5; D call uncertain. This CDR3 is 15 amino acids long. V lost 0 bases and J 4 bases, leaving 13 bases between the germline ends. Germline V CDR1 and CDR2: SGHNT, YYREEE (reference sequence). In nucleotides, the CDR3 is TGTGCCAGCAGCTTGGCGGCGGCCGGCGGAGAGACCCAGTACTTC. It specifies CASSLAAAGGETQYF. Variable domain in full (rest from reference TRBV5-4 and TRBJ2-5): ETGVTQSPTHLIKTRGQQVTLRCSSQSGHNTVSWYQQALGQGPQFIFQYYREEENGRGNFPPRFSGLQFPNYSSELNVNALELDDSALYLCASSLAAAGGETQYFGPGTRLLVL.

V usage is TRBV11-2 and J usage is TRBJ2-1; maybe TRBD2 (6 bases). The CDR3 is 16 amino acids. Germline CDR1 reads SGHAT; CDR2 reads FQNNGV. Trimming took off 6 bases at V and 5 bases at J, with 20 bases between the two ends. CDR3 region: CASRPIRDWFNNEQFF. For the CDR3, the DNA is TGTGCCAGCAGGCCTATCCGGGACTGGTTCAACAATGAGCAGTTCTTC.

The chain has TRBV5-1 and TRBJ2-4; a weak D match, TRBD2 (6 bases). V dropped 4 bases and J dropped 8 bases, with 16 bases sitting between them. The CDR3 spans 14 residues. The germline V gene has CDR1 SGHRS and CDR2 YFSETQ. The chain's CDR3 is CASSHGGGKDIQYF. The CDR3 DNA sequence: TGCGCCAGCAGCCATGGTGGGGGGAAGGACATTCAGTACTTC.

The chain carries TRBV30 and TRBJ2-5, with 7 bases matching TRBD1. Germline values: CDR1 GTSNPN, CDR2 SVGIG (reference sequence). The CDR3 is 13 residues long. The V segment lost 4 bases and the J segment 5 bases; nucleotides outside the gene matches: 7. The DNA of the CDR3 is TGTGCCTGGAAGGTGGGCAGGGGGGAGACCCAGTACTTC. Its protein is CAWKVGRGETQYF. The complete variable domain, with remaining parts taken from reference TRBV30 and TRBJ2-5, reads SQTIHQWPATLVQPVGSPLSLECTVEGTSNPNLYWYRQAAGRGLQLLFYSVGIGQISSEVPQNLSASRPQDRQFILSSKKLLLSDSGFYLCAWKVGRGETQYFGPGTRLLVL.

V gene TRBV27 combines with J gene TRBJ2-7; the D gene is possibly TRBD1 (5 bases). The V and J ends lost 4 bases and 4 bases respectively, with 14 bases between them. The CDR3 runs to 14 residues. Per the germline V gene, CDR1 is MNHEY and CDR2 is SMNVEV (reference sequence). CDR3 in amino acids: CASSSQGIRYEQYF. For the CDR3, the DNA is TGTGCCAGCAGTTCTCAGGGTATTAGGTACGAGCAGTACTTC.

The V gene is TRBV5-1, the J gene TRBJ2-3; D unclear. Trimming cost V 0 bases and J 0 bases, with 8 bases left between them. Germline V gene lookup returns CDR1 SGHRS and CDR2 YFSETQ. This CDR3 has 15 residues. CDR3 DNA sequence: TGCGCCAGCAGCTTGGAACTACCTAGCACAGATACGCAGTATTTT. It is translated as CASSLELPSTDTQYF. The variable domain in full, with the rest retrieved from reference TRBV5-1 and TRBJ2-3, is KAGVTQTPRYLIKTRGQQVTLSCSPISGHRSVSWYQQTPGQGLQFLFEYFSETQRNKGNFPGRFSGRQFSNSRSEMNVSTLELGDSALYLCASSLELPSTDTQYFGPGTRLTVL.

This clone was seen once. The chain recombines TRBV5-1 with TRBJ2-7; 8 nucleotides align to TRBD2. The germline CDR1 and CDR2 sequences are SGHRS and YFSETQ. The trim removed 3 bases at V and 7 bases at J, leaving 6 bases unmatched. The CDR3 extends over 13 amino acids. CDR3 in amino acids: CASSSGLGREQYF. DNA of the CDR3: TGCGCCAGCAGCTCGGGACTAGGGCGGGAGCAGTACTTC.

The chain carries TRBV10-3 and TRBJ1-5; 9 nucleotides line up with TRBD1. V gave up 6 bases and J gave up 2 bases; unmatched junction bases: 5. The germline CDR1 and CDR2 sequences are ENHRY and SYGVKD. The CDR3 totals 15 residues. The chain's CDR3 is CAISGTGSRNQPQHF. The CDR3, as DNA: TGTGCCATCAGCGGGACAGGGAGCCGCAATCAGCCCCAGCATTTT.

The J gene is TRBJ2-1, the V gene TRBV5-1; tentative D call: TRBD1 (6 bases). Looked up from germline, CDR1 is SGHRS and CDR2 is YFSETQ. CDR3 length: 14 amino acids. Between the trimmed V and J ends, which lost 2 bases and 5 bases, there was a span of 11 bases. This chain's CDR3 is CASSLSGQNNEQFF. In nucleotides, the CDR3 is TGCGCCAGCAGCTTATCTGGACAGAACAATGAGCAGTTCTTC.

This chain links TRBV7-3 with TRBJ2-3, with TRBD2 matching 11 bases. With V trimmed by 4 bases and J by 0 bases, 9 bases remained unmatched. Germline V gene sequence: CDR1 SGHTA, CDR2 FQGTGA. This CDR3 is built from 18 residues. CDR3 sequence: CASSSRSSGGISTDTQYF. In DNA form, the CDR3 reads TGTGCCAGCAGCTCTCGGTCTAGCGGGGGGATCAGCACAGATACGCAGTATTTT. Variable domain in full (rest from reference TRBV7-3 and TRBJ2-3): GAGVSQTPSNKVTEKGKYVELRCDPISGHTALYWYRQSLGQGPEFLIYFQGTGAADDSGLPNDRFFAVRPEGSVSTLKIQRTERGDSAVYLCASSSRSSGGISTDTQYFGPGTRLTVL.

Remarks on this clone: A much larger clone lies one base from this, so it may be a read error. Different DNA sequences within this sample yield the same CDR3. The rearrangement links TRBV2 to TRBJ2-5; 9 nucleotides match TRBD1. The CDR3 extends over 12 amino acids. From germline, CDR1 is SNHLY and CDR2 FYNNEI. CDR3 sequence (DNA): TGCGCCAGCAGGGGACAGGGAGAGACCCAGTACTTC. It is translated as CASRGQGETQYF.

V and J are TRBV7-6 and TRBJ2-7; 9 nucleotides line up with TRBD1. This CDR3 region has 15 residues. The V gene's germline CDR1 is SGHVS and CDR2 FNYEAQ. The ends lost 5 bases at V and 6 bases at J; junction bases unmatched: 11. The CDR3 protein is CASSQGQGITGEQYF. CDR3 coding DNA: TGTGCCAGCAGCCAAGGACAGGGGATTACTGGCGAGCAGTACTTC.

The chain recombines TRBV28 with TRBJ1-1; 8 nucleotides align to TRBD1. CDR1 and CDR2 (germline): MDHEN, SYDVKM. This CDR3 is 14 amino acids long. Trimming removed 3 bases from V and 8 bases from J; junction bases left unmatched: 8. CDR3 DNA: TGTGCCAGCAGTTTCCCCGGGACAGGACTAGAAGCTTTCTTT. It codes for CASSFPGTGLEAFF.

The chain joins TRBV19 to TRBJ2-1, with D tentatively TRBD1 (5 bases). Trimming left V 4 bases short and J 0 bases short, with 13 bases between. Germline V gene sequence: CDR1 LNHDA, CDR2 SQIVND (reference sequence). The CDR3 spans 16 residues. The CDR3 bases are TGTGCCAGTAGTACCGTGGGCAGGGCCTCCTACAATGAGCAGTTCTTC. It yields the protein CASSTVGRASYNEQFF.

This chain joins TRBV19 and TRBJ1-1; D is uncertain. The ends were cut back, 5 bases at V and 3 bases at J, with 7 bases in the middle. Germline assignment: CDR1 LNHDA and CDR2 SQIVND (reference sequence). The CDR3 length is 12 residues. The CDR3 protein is CASSPRDTEAFF. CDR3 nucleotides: TGTGCCAGTAGTCCACGGGACACTGAAGCTTTCTTT.

The CDR3 spells CASSDRGTSGGVRAEQFF. The CDR3, as DNA: TGTGCCAGCAGCGATAGGGGTACTAGCGGGGGGGTGAGGGCTGAGCAGTTCTTC. The chain links TRBV11-3 to TRBJ2-1; 13 positions match TRBD2. In germline, CDR1 is SGHNT, CDR2 YENEEA. CDR3 length: 18 residues. V shed 5 bases and J 9 bases; nucleotides not matched to a gene: 16.

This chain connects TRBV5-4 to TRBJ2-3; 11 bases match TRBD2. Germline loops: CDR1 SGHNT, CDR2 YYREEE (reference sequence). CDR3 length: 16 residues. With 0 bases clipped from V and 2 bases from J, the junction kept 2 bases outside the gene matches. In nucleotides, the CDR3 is TGTGCCAGCAGCTTGGGACTAGCGGGGTCCACAGATACGCAGTATTTT. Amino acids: CASSLGLAGSTDTQYF.

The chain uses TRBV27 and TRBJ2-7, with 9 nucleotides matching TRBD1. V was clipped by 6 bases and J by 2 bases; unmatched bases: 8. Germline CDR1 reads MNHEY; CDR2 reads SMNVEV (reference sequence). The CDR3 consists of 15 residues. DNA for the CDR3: TGTGCCAGCAGGCAGGGACAGGGCTTAACCTACGAGCAGTACTTC. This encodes CASRQGQGLTYEQYF.